The source of this T cell receptor (beta chain) is a study of blood T cell repertoires in COVID-19 (TCRdb year 2020). With respect to the entire study: Samples from collaborators originated in the United States, Italy and Spain and spanned both the acute and convalescent phases of COVID-19. The prospective study material was composed of cDNA or gDNA derived from T cells, B-cell-depleted T cells, or PBMCs. Subjects who had been exposed to COVID-19, were actively infected with it, or had recovered from it provided the deeply sampled blood TCRbeta repertoires that made up the dataset. A freely available public database, intended as a resource for researchers studying the immune response to SARS-CoV-2, is where the repertoires were released. The samples were drawn from two sources: the first 160 participants of the ongoing ImmuneRACE study, and 950 to 1,500 subjects contributed by 6 global collaborators. Sample metadata almost always included a de-identified subject ID, COVID-19 status, age in years and sex. Where available, HLA class I and class II types were taken from metadata supplied by the sample provider and were not determined by assay-based typing.

This clone was seen a single time. Its antigen is currently not known. No clone much larger than this one lies a single base away; base qualities are absent. This sample includes further DNA sequences coding for the same CDR3. The immunoSEQ Assay, a bias-controlled multiplex PCR, was used to amplify TCRbeta CDR3 regions from genomic DNA. On the authors' methods: Nucleated cell counts per sample were estimated from amplification of reference gene primers within the assay. To quantify the absolute abundance of each unique TCRbeta CDR3 rearrangement, sequence reads were collapsed and filtered. Productive Simpson clonality was computed per sample as the square root of Simpson's diversity index over productive rearrangements. This is the immuneACCESS table as TCRdb keeps it, with only in-frame sequences that have V and J called. A part of the clones is gone; compared with another copy, unresolved V genes explain less than half, and the rest is unexplained. V, J and clone size are taken as reported in that table, and D and trimming were inferred from the DNA itself. Here the sample has 250,000 to 300,000 clones; roughly 88% occur a single time. About 0.74% of the sample is held by the ten biggest clonotypes.

Unmatched junction bases come to 4, with V trimmed by 0 bases and J by 2 bases. The CDR3 spans 16 residues, from the cysteine through the phenylalanine. CDR3 DNA is the only sequence kept; it has 48 bases, read in frame from the first base. For CDR1 and CDR2, the germline V gene (reference sequence) lists SGHNT and YYREEE. Whole blood was collected in K2EDTA tubes by collaborating institutions according to the institutions' own protocols. Collaborator samples were shipped for TCRbeta analysis as frozen whole blood, isolated PBMCs, or DNA extracted from either sample type. Findings and caveats that apply to the study as a whole: Clinical and demographic metadata were provided uncurated, with the amount varying by source and participant.

This TCR came from a woman aged 30 to 39 with acute or convalescent COVID-19. Recombination linked TRBV5-4 to TRBJ2-3, with 9 bases in between that match TRBD2. Sequenced sample: peripheral blood. The CDR3 corresponds to CASSLGAGGPTDTQYF. The bases read TGTGCCAGCAGCTTGGGGGCGGGAGGGCCCACAGATACGCAGTATTTT.